The clone carrying this T cell receptor (beta chain) is a singleton in its sample. The antigen remains unidentified. The data stem from a study of lymphopenia after photon versus proton radiotherapy. Trimming took off 3 bases at V and 5 bases at J, with 5 bases between the two ends. The CDR3 runs to 12 residues. From germline, CDR1 is LNHDA and CDR2 SQIVND (reference sequence). Findings of the study overall: After the lymphocyte nadir, photon-treated repertoires showed oligoclonal expansion, especially of CD8+ Temra cells. Larger post-nadir TCR diversity loss correlated inversely with survival in deceased patients.

Some clones are missing from TCRdb's copy, which holds only in-frame ones; the method was immunoSEQ multiplex PCR. The sample has about 29,000 clones, around 90% seen once. The chain recombines TRBV19 with TRBJ2-1; D uncertain. The source was peripheral blood, collected from a patient treated with proton-based radiotherapy. This receptor was obtained from a woman in her sixties with cholangiocarcinoma. Some clones in this sample may be carry-over from other donors' samples. The CDR3 loop reads CASSIRNNEQFF. The DNA for the CDR3 is TGTGCCAGTAGTATCCGGAACAATGAGCAGTTCTTC.